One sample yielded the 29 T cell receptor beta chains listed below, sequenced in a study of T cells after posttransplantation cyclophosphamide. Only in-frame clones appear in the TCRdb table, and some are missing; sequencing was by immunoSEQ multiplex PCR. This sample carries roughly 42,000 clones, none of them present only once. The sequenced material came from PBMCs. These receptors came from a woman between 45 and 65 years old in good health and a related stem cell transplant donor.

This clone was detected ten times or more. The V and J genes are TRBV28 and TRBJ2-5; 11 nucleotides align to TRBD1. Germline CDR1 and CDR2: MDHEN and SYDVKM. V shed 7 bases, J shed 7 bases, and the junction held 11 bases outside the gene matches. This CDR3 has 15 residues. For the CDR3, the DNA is TGTGCCAGCACCCAAGGAGGGACAGGGGGAACGACCCAGTACTTC. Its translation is CASTQGGTGGTTQYF.

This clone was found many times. CDR3 DNA sequence: TGTGCCAGCAGAACAGGGGTCTTTAATTCACCCCTCCACTTT. Encoded protein: CASRTGVFNSPLHF. This chain joins TRBV28 and TRBJ1-6; 7 bases map to TRBD1. The germline V gene has CDR1 MDHEN and CDR2 SYDVKM. The CDR3 is made up of 14 amino acids. V was pared by 6 bases and J by 6 bases, with 5 bases of the junction left unmatched.

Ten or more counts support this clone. CDR3 sequence reads: CASRPGTGARETQYF. The CDR3 bases are TGTGCCAGCAGACCCGGGACAGGGGCACGGGAGACCCAGTACTTC. The V call is TRBV7-9, the J call TRBJ2-5; 10 nucleotides align to TRBD1. Germline CDR1 SEHNR, CDR2 FQNEAQ (reference sequence). V lost 6 bases and J lost 5; bases outside the gene matches: 9. The CDR3 runs 15 residues. Combining the CDR3 with reference TRBV7-9 and TRBJ2-5 gives the whole variable domain DTGVSQNPRHKITKRGQNVTFRCDPISEHNRLYWYRQTLGQGPEFLTYFQNEAQLEKSRLLSDRFSAERPKGSFSTLEIQRTEQGDSAMYLCASRPGTGARETQYFGPGTRLLVL.

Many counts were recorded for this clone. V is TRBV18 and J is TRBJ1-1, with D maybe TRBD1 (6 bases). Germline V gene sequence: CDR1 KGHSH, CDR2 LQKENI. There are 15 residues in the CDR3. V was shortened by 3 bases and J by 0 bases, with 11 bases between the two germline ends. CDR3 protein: CASSPGQGLNTEAFF. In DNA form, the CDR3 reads TGTGCCAGCTCACCTGGGCAGGGGTTGAACACTGAAGCTTTCTTT.

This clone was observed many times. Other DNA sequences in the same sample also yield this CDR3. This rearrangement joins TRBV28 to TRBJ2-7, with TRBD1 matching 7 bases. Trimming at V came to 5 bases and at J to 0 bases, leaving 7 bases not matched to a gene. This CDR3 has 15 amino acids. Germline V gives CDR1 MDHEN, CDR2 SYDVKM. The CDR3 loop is CASSLAAGGSYEQYF. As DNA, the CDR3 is TGTGCCAGCAGTCTCGCGGCAGGGGGCTCCTACGAGCAGTACTTC.

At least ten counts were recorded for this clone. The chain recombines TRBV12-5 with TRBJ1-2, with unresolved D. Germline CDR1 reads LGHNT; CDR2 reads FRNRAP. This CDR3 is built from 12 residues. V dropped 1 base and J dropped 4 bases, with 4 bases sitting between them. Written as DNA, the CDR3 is TGTGCTAGTGGTTTGGCCGTCTATGGCTACACCTTC. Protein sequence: CASGLAVYGYTF.

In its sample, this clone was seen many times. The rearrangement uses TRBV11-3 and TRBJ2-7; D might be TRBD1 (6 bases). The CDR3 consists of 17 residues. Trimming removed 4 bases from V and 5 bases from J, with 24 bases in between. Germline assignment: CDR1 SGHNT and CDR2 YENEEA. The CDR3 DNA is TGTGCCAGCAGCTCAAATACAGGGAAGGGGGAATCCGACGAGCAGTACTTC. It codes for CASSSNTGKGESDEQYF.

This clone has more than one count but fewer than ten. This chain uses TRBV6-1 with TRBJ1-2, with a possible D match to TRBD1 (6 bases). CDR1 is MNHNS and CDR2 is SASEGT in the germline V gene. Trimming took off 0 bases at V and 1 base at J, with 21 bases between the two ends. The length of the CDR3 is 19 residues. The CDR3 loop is CASSEAPKKWTELNYGYTF. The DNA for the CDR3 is TGTGCCAGCAGTGAAGCCCCTAAGAAATGGACAGAACTTAACTATGGCTACACCTTC.

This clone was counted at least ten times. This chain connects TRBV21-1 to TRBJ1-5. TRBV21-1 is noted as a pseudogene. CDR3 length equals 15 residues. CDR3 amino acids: CASSKVSGGGQPQHF. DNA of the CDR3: TGTGCCAGCAGCAAAGTGAGTGGGGGAGGTCAGCCCCAGCATTTT.

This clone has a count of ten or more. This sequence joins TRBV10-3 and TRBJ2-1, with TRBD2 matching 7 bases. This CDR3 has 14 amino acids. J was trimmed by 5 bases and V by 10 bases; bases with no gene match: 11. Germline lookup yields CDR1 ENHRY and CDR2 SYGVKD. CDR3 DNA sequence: TGTGCCACGAAAGGGTCCAGCGGGGACAATGAGCAGTTCTTC. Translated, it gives CATKGSSGDNEQFF.

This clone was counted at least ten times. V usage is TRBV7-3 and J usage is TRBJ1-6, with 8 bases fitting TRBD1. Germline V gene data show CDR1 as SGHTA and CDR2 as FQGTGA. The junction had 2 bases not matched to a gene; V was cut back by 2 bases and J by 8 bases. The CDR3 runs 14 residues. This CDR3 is CASSLAGGDSPLHF. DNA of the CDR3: TGTGCCAGCAGCTTAGCAGGGGGCGATTCACCCCTCCACTTT. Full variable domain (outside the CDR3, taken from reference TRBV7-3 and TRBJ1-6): GAGVSQTPSNKVTEKGKYVELRCDPISGHTALYWYRQSLGQGPEFLIYFQGTGAADDSGLPNDRFFAVRPEGSVSTLKIQRTERGDSAVYLCASSLAGGDSPLHFGNGTRLTVT.

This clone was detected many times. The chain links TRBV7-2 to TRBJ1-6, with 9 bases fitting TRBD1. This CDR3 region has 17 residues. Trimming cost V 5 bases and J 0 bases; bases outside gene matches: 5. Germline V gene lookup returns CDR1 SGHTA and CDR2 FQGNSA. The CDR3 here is CASSVTGGSSYNSPLHF. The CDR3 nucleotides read TGTGCCAGCAGCGTGACAGGGGGGTCCTCCTATAATTCACCCCTCCACTTT.

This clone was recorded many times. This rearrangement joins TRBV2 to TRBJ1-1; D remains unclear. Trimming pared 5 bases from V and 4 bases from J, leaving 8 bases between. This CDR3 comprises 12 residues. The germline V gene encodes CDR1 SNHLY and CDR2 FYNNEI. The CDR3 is CASSPSVTEAFF. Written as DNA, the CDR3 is TGTGCCAGCAGTCCGAGCGTCACTGAAGCTTTCTTT.

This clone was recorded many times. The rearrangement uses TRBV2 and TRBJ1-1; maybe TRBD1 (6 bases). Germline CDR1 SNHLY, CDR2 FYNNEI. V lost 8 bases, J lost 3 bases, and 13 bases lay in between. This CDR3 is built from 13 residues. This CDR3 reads CASSPGAHTEAFF. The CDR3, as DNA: TGTGCCAGCTCTCCAGGGGCACACACTGAAGCTTTCTTT.

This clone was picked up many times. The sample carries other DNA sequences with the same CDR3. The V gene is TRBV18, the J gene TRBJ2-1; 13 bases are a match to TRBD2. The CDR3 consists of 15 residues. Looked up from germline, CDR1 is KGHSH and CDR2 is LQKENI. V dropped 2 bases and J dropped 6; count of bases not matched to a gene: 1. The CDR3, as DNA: TGTGCCAGCTCACCAAGGACTAGCGGGGGCAATGAGCAGTTCTTC. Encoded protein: CASSPRTSGGNEQFF.

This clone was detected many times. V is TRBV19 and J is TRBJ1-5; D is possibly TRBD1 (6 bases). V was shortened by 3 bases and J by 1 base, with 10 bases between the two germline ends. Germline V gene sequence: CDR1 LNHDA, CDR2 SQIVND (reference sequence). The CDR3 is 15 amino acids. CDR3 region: CASSMGGQSNQPQHF. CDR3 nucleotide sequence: TGTGCCAGTAGTATGGGGGGGCAGAGCAATCAGCCCCAGCATTTT.

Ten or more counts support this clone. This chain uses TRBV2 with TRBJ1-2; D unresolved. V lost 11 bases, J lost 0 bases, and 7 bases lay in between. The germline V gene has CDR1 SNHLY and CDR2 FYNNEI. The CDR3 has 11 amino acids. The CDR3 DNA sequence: TGTGCCTTAGCATCTAACTATGGCTACACCTTC. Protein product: CALASNYGYTF.

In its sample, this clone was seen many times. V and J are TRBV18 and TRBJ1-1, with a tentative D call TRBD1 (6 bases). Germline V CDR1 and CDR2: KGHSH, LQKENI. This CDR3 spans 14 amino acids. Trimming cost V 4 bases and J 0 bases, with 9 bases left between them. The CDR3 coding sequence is TGTGCCAGCTCACAACAGGGCATGAACACTGAAGCTTTCTTT. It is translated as CASSQQGMNTEAFF.

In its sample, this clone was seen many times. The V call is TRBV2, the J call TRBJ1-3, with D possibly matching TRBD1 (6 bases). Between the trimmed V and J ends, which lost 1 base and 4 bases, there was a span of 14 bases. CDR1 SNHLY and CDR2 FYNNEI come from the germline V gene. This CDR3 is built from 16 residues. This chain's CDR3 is CASSEDPTGFGNTIYF. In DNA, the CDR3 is TGTGCCAGCAGTGAAGACCCAACAGGGTTCGGAAACACCATATATTTT.

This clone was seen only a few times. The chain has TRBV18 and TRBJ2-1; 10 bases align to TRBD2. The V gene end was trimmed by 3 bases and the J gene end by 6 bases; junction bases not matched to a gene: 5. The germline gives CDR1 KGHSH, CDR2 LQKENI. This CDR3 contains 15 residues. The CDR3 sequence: CASSPVAGGTNEQFF. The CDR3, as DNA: TGTGCCAGCTCACCGGTAGCGGGGGGAACCAATGAGCAGTTCTTC.

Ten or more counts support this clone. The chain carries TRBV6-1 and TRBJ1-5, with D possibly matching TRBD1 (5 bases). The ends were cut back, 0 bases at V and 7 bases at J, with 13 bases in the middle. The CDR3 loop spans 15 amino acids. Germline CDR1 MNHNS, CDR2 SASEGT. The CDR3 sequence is CASSEADRGRQPQHF. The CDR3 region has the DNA TGTGCCAGCAGTGAAGCAGATAGGGGTAGACAGCCCCAGCATTTT.

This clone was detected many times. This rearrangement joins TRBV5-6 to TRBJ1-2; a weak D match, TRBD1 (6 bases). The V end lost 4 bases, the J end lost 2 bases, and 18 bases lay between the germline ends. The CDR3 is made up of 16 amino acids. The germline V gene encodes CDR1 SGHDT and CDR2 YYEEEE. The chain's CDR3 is CASSGSPGHINYGYTF. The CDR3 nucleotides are TGTGCCAGCAGCGGATCCCCGGGACACATAAACTATGGCTACACCTTC.

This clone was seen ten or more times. The CDR3 here is CASSLRVNTEAFF. For the CDR3, the DNA is TGTGCCAGCAGCCTTCGGGTGAACACTGAAGCTTTCTTT. This sequence joins TRBV13 and TRBJ1-1; no firm D call. Germline V gene lookup returns CDR1 PRHDT and CDR2 FYEKMQ (reference sequence). This CDR3 comprises 13 residues. Trimming left V 5 bases short and J 0 bases short, with 7 bases between.

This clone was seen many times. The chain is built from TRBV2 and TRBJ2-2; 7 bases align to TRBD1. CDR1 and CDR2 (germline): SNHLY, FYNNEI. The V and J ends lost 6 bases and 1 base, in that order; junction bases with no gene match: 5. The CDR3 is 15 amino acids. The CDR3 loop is CASSRRTGNTGELFF. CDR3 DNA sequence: TGTGCCAGCAGCCGAAGGACAGGGAACACCGGGGAGCTGTTTTTT.

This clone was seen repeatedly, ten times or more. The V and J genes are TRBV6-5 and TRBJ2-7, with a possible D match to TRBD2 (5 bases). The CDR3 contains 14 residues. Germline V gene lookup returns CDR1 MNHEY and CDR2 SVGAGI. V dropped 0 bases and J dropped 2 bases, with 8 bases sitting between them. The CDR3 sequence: CASSYSAAAYEQYF. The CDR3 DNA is TGTGCCAGCAGTTACTCAGCGGCCGCCTACGAGCAGTACTTC.

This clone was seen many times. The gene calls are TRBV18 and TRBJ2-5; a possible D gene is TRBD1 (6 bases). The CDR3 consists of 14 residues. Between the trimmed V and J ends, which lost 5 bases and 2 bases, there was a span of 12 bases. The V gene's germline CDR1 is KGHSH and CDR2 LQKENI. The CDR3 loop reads CASSERDTQETQYF. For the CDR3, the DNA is TGTGCCAGCTCAGAAAGGGACACGCAAGAGACCCAGTACTTC.

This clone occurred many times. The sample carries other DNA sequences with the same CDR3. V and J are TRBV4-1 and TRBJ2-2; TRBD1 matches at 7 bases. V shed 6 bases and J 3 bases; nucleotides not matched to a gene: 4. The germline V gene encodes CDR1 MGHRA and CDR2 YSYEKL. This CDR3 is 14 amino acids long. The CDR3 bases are TGCGCCAGCAGTCGTGGACAGGACACCGGGGAGCTGTTTTTT. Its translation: CASSRGQDTGELFF.

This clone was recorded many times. DNA for the CDR3: TGTGCCAGCAGCCCTAGCTCCGTAGCGGGGGCCGAGCAGTACTTC. Residues: CASSPSSVAGAEQYF. The genes are TRBV9 and TRBJ2-7; the match to TRBD2 covers 9 bases. This CDR3 has 15 amino acids. Germline CDR1 is SGDLS and CDR2 is YYNGEE. J was trimmed by 6 bases and V by 4 bases; bases with no gene match: 11.

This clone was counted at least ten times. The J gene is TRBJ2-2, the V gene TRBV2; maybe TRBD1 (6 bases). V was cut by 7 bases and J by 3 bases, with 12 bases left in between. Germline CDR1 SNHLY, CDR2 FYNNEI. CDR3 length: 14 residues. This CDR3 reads CASTPNRDTGELFF. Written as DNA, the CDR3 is TGTGCCAGCACCCCTAACAGGGACACCGGGGAGCTGTTTTTT.